This T cell receptor (beta chain) is drawn from a study of blood T cell repertoires in COVID-19. Study-wide context: Researchers got acute and convalescent COVID-19 samples from the United States, Italy and Spain. Nucleic acid was either cDNA or gDNA, and it came from T cells, B-cell-depleted T cells, or PBMCs.

In the authors' methods: Reference gene primer amplification gave nucleated cell count estimates. The assay was immunoSEQ multiplex PCR, and TCRdb's table has in-frame clones only and misses some. V and J calls and clone size are those listed in that table; D and trimming were worked out from the DNA. The sample lists roughly 210,000 clones; about nine tenths were seen once. The CDR3 runs 12 residues. The germline V and J ends were trimmed by 7 bases and 6 bases, with 10 bases remaining between them. Germline CDR1 and CDR2: MNHNY and SVGAGI (reference sequence). This clone was counted ten times or more.

The chain employs TRBV6-6 and TRBJ1-5; no reliable D call. The specimen sequenced was peripheral blood. The sequence came from a man in his 70s with acute or convalescent COVID-19. CDR3 DNA: TGTGCCAGCAATGATGAGAGTCAGCCCCAGCATTTT. Translating gives CASNDESQPQHF.